The 10 T cell receptor beta chains given below trace back to one sample, sequenced in a study of cytomegalovirus exposure and HLA in healthy donors. The PCR had 60 Vbeta and 13 Jbeta primers. Data came from immunoSEQ multiplex PCR; TCRdb stores just in-frame clones and leaves some out. The sample shows about 160,000 clones, approximately 74% of them seen only once. The material sequenced was PBMCs. The receptors shown here come from a woman between 25 and 40 years old in good health and CMV-seronegative.

This chain links TRBV21-1 with TRBJ1-1. TRBV21-1 is shown as a pseudogene. CDR3 size: 16 residues. The CDR3 DNA is TGTGCCAGCAGCAATAAGGAGGGTTCGGGGAACACTGAAGCTTTCTTT. It is translated as CASSNKEGSGNTEAFF.

The genes are TRBV29-1 and TRBJ2-7, with D tentatively TRBD1 (6 bases). The CDR3 is 12 amino acids. The V gene's germline CDR1 is SQVTM and CDR2 ANQGSEA. Trimming removed 6 bases at V and 5 bases at J, with 14 bases between. CDR3 sequence: CSVLTGYHEQYF. CDR3 DNA: TGCAGCGTGCTTACAGGGTACCACGAGCAGTACTTC.

The chain has TRBV19 and TRBJ2-7; 10 bases match TRBD2. Per germline, CDR1 LNHDA and CDR2 SQIVND (reference sequence). The CDR3 length is 19 residues. V shed 2 bases, J shed 0 bases, and the junction held 13 bases outside the gene matches. Here the CDR3 reads CASSIRGLGLAGVSYEQYF. CDR3 sequence (DNA): TGTGCCAGTAGTATAAGGGGATTGGGTCTAGCGGGAGTCTCCTACGAGCAGTACTTC.

Regarding this clone: The junction departs from germline at one end; a sequencing error may be responsible. V usage is TRBV6-5 and J usage is TRBJ1-2; TRBD1 might be the D (5 bases). CDR3 size: 13 residues. CDR1 is MNHEY and CDR2 is SVGAGI in the germline V gene. CDR3 sequence (DNA): TGTGCCAGCAGTTTTAGGGGAAACTATGGCTACCCCTTC. Translation gives CASSFRGNYGYPF.

The chain has TRBV18 and TRBJ2-1; D is ambiguous. The germline V gene encodes CDR1 KGHSH and CDR2 LQKENI. The length of the CDR3 is 13 residues. The ends were cut back, 6 bases at V and 5 bases at J, with 11 bases in the middle. DNA of the CDR3: TGTGCCAGCTCGACTTTCCAGAACAATGAGCAGTTCTTC. Protein: CASSTFQNNEQFF.

The chain has TRBV5-6 and TRBJ1-3; the match to TRBD1 covers 10 bases. The CDR3 extends over 15 amino acids. CDR1 SGHDT and CDR2 YYEEEE come from the germline V gene. Trimming removed 7 bases from V and 5 bases from J; junction bases left unmatched: 9. The CDR3 bases are TGTGCCAGCCAACTCGGGACAGGGGATCGAAACACCATATATTTT. Translated: CASQLGTGDRNTIYF. The full variable domain, completed using reference TRBV5-6 and TRBJ1-3, is DAGVTQSPTHLIKTRGQQVTLRCSPKSGHDTVSWYQQALGQGPQFIFQYYEEEERQRGNFPDRFSGHQFPNYSSELNVNALLLGDSALYLCASQLGTGDRNTIYFGEGSWLTVV.

This chain joins TRBV30 and TRBJ1-3; no clear D. This CDR3 is built from 13 residues. Trimming removed 2 bases at V and 7 bases at J, with 12 bases between. Germline V gives CDR1 GTSNPN, CDR2 SVGIG (reference sequence). In nucleotides, the CDR3 is TGTGCCTGGAGTCTTGATTTGGAGAACACCATATATTTT. The encoded protein is CAWSLDLENTIYF.

This rearrangement joins TRBV7-2 to TRBJ2-5; 10 bases map to TRBD1. Germline V gene lookup returns CDR1 SGHTA and CDR2 FQGNSA. With V trimmed by 5 bases and J by 3 bases, 6 bases remained unmatched. CDR3 length equals 15 residues. The CDR3 nucleotides read TGTGCCAGCAGCGCAACCGGGACAGGGGAAGAGACCCAGTACTTC. It encodes CASSATGTGEETQYF.

The rearrangement links TRBV6-6 to TRBJ1-6, with D possibly matching TRBD1 (5 bases). The CDR3 extends over 15 amino acids. Trimming cost V 0 bases and J 10 bases, with 13 bases left between them. Germline-derived CDR1 and CDR2 are MNHNY and SVGAGI (reference sequence). CDR3 sequence (DNA): TGTGCCAGCAGTTACTCCACAGGTTTGGGATCACCCCTCCACTTT. The encoded protein is CASSYSTGLGSPLHF.

CDR3 nucleotides: TGTGCCAGTAGGAGGCTAGCGGGAAGTCCAGATACGCAGTATTTT. Translation: CASRRLAGSPDTQYF. The chain uses TRBV6-1 and TRBJ2-3, with 9 positions matching TRBD2. After removal of 9 bases from V and 4 bases from J, the junction contained 11 bases not matched to a gene. CDR1 is MNHNS, CDR2 SASEGT, per germline. The CDR3 runs 15 residues.